The 32 T cell receptor beta chains below all came from one sample that was sequenced in a study of shared clonotypes between healthy human individuals (dated by TCRdb to 2020 to 2021). CD8 naive samples were obtained by positive selection for CCR7 among CD45RO-negative cells, yielding a CD45RA+CCR7+ population from which TemRA cells were excluded. Library prep was done by the immunoSEQ multiplex PCR assay. TCRdb carries this immuneACCESS record with in-frame sequences only. Its versions omit some clonotypes, under half of them owing to an unresolved V gene in the studies checked, with the rest unexplained. The sample yields a few million clones; approximately 92% were counted once. The ten largest clones add up to approximately 1.6% of the sample. Sequenced input: naive CD8+ T cells from PBMCs. The cell subset or site label on this specimen signifies: CD45RA+CCR7+. The origin of the receptors is a man aged 18 to 29 in good health. Some clones in this sample may be carry-over from other donors' samples.

J is TRBJ2-3 and V is TRBV7-8; tentative D call: TRBD2 (6 bases). CDR1 is SGHVS, CDR2 FQNEAQ, per germline. The V end was cut by 3 bases, the J end by 0 bases, with 10 bases between. The CDR3 runs 15 residues. DNA of the CDR3: TGTGCCAGCAGCTTGGGACTGTCTAGCACAGATACGCAGTATTTT. Its protein product is CASSLGLSSTDTQYF.

The chain couples TRBV27 to TRBJ2-3; D may match TRBD1 or TRBD2 (5 bases each). Germline V CDR1 and CDR2: MNHEY, SMNVEV (reference sequence). This CDR3 spans 13 amino acids. Between the trimmed V and J ends, which lost 6 bases and 6 bases, there was a span of 13 bases. The CDR3 coding sequence is TGTGCCAGCAGCCGAGGGACGGACGATACGCAGTATTTT. Its translation: CASSRGTDDTQYF.

The V and J genes are TRBV19 and TRBJ1-5; D unclear. The CDR3 is 13 amino acids. V was shortened by 2 bases and J by 6 bases, with 8 bases between the two germline ends. Per the germline V gene, CDR1 is LNHDA and CDR2 is SQIVND (reference sequence). Written as DNA, the CDR3 is TGTGCCAGTAGTATACGGGAGGGTCAGCCCCAGCATTTT. It is translated as CASSIREGQPQHF.

This sequence joins TRBV6-6 and TRBJ1-5; D perhaps matches TRBD1 (6 bases). CDR3 length: 14 amino acids. Germline lookup yields CDR1 MNHNY and CDR2 SVGAGI (reference sequence). Trimming took 6 bases from V and 5 from J, leaving 14 bases between them. The CDR3 reads CASRHRQADQPQHF. CDR3 coding DNA: TGTGCCAGCAGACATCGACAGGCCGATCAGCCCCAGCATTTT.

The CDR3 region is CASKGLAKNEQFF. Written as DNA, the CDR3 is TGTGCCAGCAAGGGACTAGCTAAGAATGAGCAGTTCTTC. The J gene is TRBJ2-1, the V gene TRBV27; 9 bases are shared with TRBD2. The CDR3 spans 13 residues. V shed 7 bases, J shed 7 bases, and the junction held 5 bases outside the gene matches. Germline V CDR1 and CDR2: MNHEY, SMNVEV (reference sequence).

The chain recombines TRBV7-3 with TRBJ1-1; 8 bases map to TRBD1. V lost 3 bases to trimming and J lost 5 bases; unmatched junction nucleotides: 2. CDR3 length equals 13 residues. Germline V gives CDR1 SGHTA, CDR2 FQGTGA. CDR3 bases: TGTGCCAGCAGCTTCTACAGGGGGACTGAAGCTTTCTTT. Its translation is CASSFYRGTEAFF.

The chain employs TRBV7-9 and TRBJ2-1; the D gene is possibly TRBD1 (6 bases). CDR3 length: 15 amino acids. Germline V gives CDR1 SEHNR, CDR2 FQNEAQ (reference sequence). Trimming cost V 4 bases and J 4 bases, with 14 bases left between them. CDR3 sequence reads: CASSSIWTDYNEQFF. CDR3 nucleotide sequence: TGTGCCAGCAGCTCGATATGGACAGATTACAATGAGCAGTTCTTC.

This rearrangement joins TRBV9 to TRBJ2-3; D gene ambiguous. Per germline, CDR1 SGDLS and CDR2 YYNGEE. This CDR3 comprises 14 residues. Trimming took off 4 bases at V and 2 bases at J, with 11 bases between the two ends. The CDR3 loop reads CASSFESTTDTQYF. DNA of the CDR3: TGTGCCAGCAGCTTCGAGAGCACCACAGATACGCAGTATTTT.

This clone showed up just once. This sequence joins TRBV7-9 and TRBJ2-7; D might be TRBD2 (6 bases). Trimming shortened V by 0 bases and J by 2 bases, and 14 bases separated the two germline ends. The CDR3 is 16 amino acids. The germline gives CDR1 SEHNR, CDR2 FQNEAQ (reference sequence). The CDR3 reads CASSLASGSVPYEQYF. The CDR3 DNA follows: TGTGCCAGCAGCTTAGCTAGCGGCTCCGTCCCCTACGAGCAGTACTTC.

The chain couples TRBV4-1 to TRBJ2-7; D is unresolved. Germline assignment: CDR1 MGHRA and CDR2 YSYEKL. The CDR3 extends over 16 amino acids. With 4 bases removed from V and 3 bases from J, the gap between germline ends came to 19 bases. CDR3 sequence: CASSPQLKVAGYEQYF. The CDR3 DNA sequence: TGCGCCAGCAGCCCCCAGCTCAAGGTTGCAGGCTACGAGCAGTACTTC.

The chain links TRBV2 to TRBJ1-4; unclear D gene. Germline loops: CDR1 SNHLY, CDR2 FYNNEI. The CDR3 extends over 13 amino acids. The V and J ends lost 3 bases and 4 bases respectively, with 6 bases between them. CDR3 coding DNA: TGTGCCAGCAGTGACGTATATAATGAAAAACTGTTTTTT. This encodes CASSDVYNEKLFF.

This chain connects TRBV29-1 to TRBJ2-1; D uncertain. Germline assignment: CDR1 SQVTM and CDR2 ANQGSEA. The V end was cut by 7 bases, the J end by 6 bases, with 10 bases between. The CDR3 covers 11 residues. The CDR3 DNA reads as TGCAGCGCCCGGGCTTTCAATGAGCAGTTCTTC. Translated: CSARAFNEQFF.

Here the CDR3 DNA reads TGCAGCGTGGGGGGACAGGGCTATGAGCAGTTCTTC. Amino acid sequence: CSVGGQGYEQFF. This chain joins TRBV29-1 and TRBJ2-1; TRBD1 matches 9 bases. This CDR3 has 12 residues. The germline V gene has CDR1 SQVTM and CDR2 ANQGSEA. The junction had 5 bases not matched to a gene; V was cut back by 6 bases and J by 8 bases.

This rearrangement joins TRBV9 to TRBJ2-7, with 9 bases that match TRBD2. Germline trimming cut 4 bases from V and 1 base from J; bases unmatched to any gene: 12. Per germline, CDR1 SGDLS and CDR2 YYNGEE. The CDR3 sequence is 17 residues long. The CDR3, as DNA: TGTGCCAGCAGCCTCAACCCGACTAGCGGTTCATCCTACGAGCAGTACTTC. Translation gives CASSLNPTSGSSYEQYF.

This chain links TRBV9 with TRBJ2-3; 7 bases map to TRBD1. This CDR3 contains 15 residues. V dropped 5 bases and J dropped 0; count of bases not matched to a gene: 6. Per germline, CDR1 SGDLS and CDR2 YYNGEE. The CDR3 sequence is CASRYSDRSTDTQYF. The CDR3 DNA reads as TGTGCCAGCAGGTACTCGGACAGGAGCACAGATACGCAGTATTTT.

The chain uses TRBV9 and TRBJ2-7; D remains ambiguous. V lost 0 bases, J lost 7 bases, and 11 bases lay in between. The CDR3 runs 13 residues. Germline assignment: CDR1 SGDLS and CDR2 YYNGEE. The CDR3 reads CASSVDFWDEQYF. The CDR3 DNA is TGTGCCAGCAGCGTAGACTTCTGGGATGAGCAGTACTTC. The variable domain in full, with the rest retrieved from reference TRBV9 and TRBJ2-7, is DSGVTQTPKHLITATGQRVTLRCSPRSGDLSVYWYQQSLDQGLQFLIQYYNGEERAKGNILERFSAQQFPDLHSELNLSSLELGDSALYFCASSVDFWDEQYFGPGTRLTVT.

This clone was detected once. The CDR3 is CASSPPGSAREDAFF. CDR3 nucleotides: TGTGCCAGCAGCCCCCCAGGGTCAGCCCGAGAAGACGCTTTCTTT. The chain couples TRBV7-9 to TRBJ1-1; TRBD1 might be the D (5 bases). This CDR3 has 15 residues. Per germline, CDR1 SEHNR and CDR2 FQNEAQ (reference sequence). Trimming left V 5 bases short and J 11 bases short, with 24 bases between.

The CDR3 coding sequence is TGTGCCAGCAGTGACGCCGTCGGGGGGCGAGAAGAGACCCAGTACTTC. This gives the protein CASSDAVGGREETQYF. The chain uses TRBV5-6 and TRBJ2-5; tentatively, D is TRBD2 (7 bases). This CDR3 is built from 16 residues. V shed 5 bases and J shed 3 bases, with 20 bases lying between them. In germline, CDR1 is SGHDT, CDR2 YYEEEE.

The rearrangement uses TRBV30 and TRBJ1-2, with D possibly TRBD1 on 6 matching bases. The length of the CDR3 is 12 residues. The germline V gene encodes CDR1 GTSNPN and CDR2 SVGIG (reference sequence). The V gene lost 2 bases and the J gene lost 4 bases, with 8 bases spanning the gap. The CDR3 loop reads CAWSPGAYGYTF. The CDR3 bases are TGTGCCTGGAGTCCGGGGGCCTATGGCTACACCTTC.

CDR3 sequence: CASSSRPRGPEAFF. The CDR3 DNA reads as TGTGCCAGCAGTTCCCGGCCCCGGGGCCCTGAAGCTTTCTTT. The V call is TRBV27, the J call TRBJ1-1, with a weak D call TRBD1 (5 bases). The CDR3 sequence is 14 residues long. Looked up from germline, CDR1 is MNHEY and CDR2 is SMNVEV (reference sequence). The ends were cut back, 4 bases at V and 6 bases at J, with 15 bases in the middle.

The gene calls are TRBV5-6 and TRBJ2-1, with D perhaps matching TRBD2 (6 bases). Germline loops: CDR1 SGHDT, CDR2 YYEEEE. The CDR3 is 14 amino acids. Trimming took 4 bases from V and 3 from J, leaving 11 bases between them. The CDR3 spells CASSPGGYYNEQFF. CDR3 nucleotide sequence: TGTGCCAGCAGCCCCGGGGGATACTACAATGAGCAGTTCTTC.

The count of this clone is one. The chain links TRBV27 to TRBJ2-4, with D possibly TRBD2 on 5 matching bases. Trimming took 5 bases from V and 1 from J, leaving 12 bases between them. This CDR3 contains 15 residues. Germline lookup yields CDR1 MNHEY and CDR2 SMNVEV (reference sequence). CDR3 coding DNA: TGTGCCAGCAGTCCTCAACCGGGGGCCAAAAACATTCAGTACTTC. Translation gives CASSPQPGAKNIQYF.

This clone is a singleton in its sample. The rearrangement joins TRBV4-3 to TRBJ1-1, with D perhaps TRBD1 (5 bases). This CDR3 is 14 amino acids long. In germline, CDR1 is LGHNA, CDR2 YSLEER. The ends were cut back, 7 bases at V and 3 bases at J, with 15 bases in the middle. The CDR3 DNA reads as TGCGCCAGCACCGGGCGGGGGAGTGACACTGAAGCTTTCTTT. Its protein product is CASTGRGSDTEAFF.

V gene TRBV28 combines with J gene TRBJ2-2, with D unresolved. The ends were cut back, 10 bases at V and 3 bases at J, with 18 bases in the middle. CDR3 length equals 15 residues. CDR1 MDHEN and CDR2 SYDVKM come from the germline V gene. In nucleotides, the CDR3 is TGTGCCACCGGCGGCAGTTGGAAAGACACCGGGGAGCTGTTTTTT. The encoded protein is CATGGSWKDTGELFF.

The chain couples TRBV7-8 to TRBJ1-5; D remains unclear. V was pared by 5 bases and J by 3 bases, with 8 bases between. The germline V gene has CDR1 SGHVS and CDR2 FQNEAQ. CDR3 length: 13 amino acids. The CDR3 protein is CASSPKFNQPQHF. The CDR3 DNA reads as TGTGCCAGCAGCCCTAAGTTCAATCAGCCCCAGCATTTT. Full variable domain (remainder filled in from reference TRBV7-8 and TRBJ1-5): GAGVSQSPRYKVAKRGQDVALRCDPISGHVSLFWYQQALGQGPEFLTYFQNEAQLDKSGLPSDRFFAERPEGSVSTLKIQRTQQEDSAVYLCASSPKFNQPQHFGDGTRLSIL.

The rearrangement links TRBV27 to TRBJ2-7; TRBD2 agrees at 14 bases. The V gene's germline CDR1 is MNHEY and CDR2 SMNVEV (reference sequence). This CDR3 contains 18 residues. The V gene end was trimmed by 0 bases and the J gene end by 2 bases; junction bases not matched to a gene: 6. CDR3 bases: TGTGCCAGCAGTTTATCGGGACTAGCGGGAGTCCCGCCCTACGAGCAGTACTTC. Translated: CASSLSGLAGVPPYEQYF.

The chain carries TRBV6-5 and TRBJ2-2; the D is unclear. The CDR3 loop spans 13 amino acids. V lost 4 bases to trimming and J lost 6 bases, with 9 bases between them. Germline CDR1 reads MNHEY; CDR2 reads SVGAGI. The CDR3 DNA is TGTGCCAGCAGTTCGGAGTTTTCCGGGGAGCTGTTTTTT. Encoded protein: CASSSEFSGELFF.

The chain joins TRBV27 to TRBJ2-7, with TRBD1 matching over 8 bases. The CDR3 totals 14 residues. Germline-derived CDR1 and CDR2 are MNHEY and SMNVEV (reference sequence). The trim removed 9 bases at V and 2 bases at J, leaving 9 bases unmatched. The CDR3 DNA is TGTGCCAGTACCTTTACAGGGGGTACCTACGAGCAGTACTTC. Its translation is CASTFTGGTYEQYF.

The V and J genes are TRBV7-6 and TRBJ2-7; TRBD1 agrees at 11 bases. The CDR3 has 15 amino acids. CDR1 is SGHVS and CDR2 is FNYEAQ in the germline V gene. With 6 bases clipped from V and 5 bases from J, the junction kept 9 bases outside the gene matches. The DNA of the CDR3 is TGTGCCAGCAGTCCTGGACAGGGGGCGCCGGACGAGCAGTACTTC. It codes for CASSPGQGAPDEQYF.

J is TRBJ1-1 and V is TRBV7-9; D unclear. Trimming cost V 6 bases and J 1 base, with 6 bases left between them. Germline V gene lookup returns CDR1 SEHNR and CDR2 FQNEAQ (reference sequence). The CDR3 has 12 amino acids. For the CDR3, the DNA is TGTGCCAGCAGGATGTGGAACACTGAAGCTTTCTTT. Protein sequence: CASRMWNTEAFF.

This chain joins TRBV2 and TRBJ1-2; no reliable D call. CDR1 is SNHLY and CDR2 is FYNNEI in the germline V gene. The CDR3 loop spans 15 amino acids. Deletions cut 8 bases from V and 4 bases from J, with 20 bases between. CDR3 in amino acids: CASLDLPTAFYGYTF. CDR3 bases: TGTGCCAGCTTAGACCTCCCGACCGCCTTCTATGGCTACACCTTC.

This rearrangement joins TRBV12-5 to TRBJ2-2; no reliable D call. Trimming removed 6 bases from V and 2 bases from J, with 7 bases in between. This CDR3 has 13 residues. The germline V gene has CDR1 LGHNT and CDR2 FRNRAP. The CDR3 spells CASGQFNTGELFF. The CDR3 DNA sequence: TGTGCTAGTGGACAGTTTAACACCGGGGAGCTGTTTTTT.